These 30 T cell receptor beta chains share one sample of origin, sequenced in a study of OX40 agonist ivuxolimab in advanced cancers. Library prep was done by the immunoSEQ multiplex PCR assay. Entries here come from immuneACCESS through TCRdb and include only in-frame sequences with V and J called. Some clones fail to appear in such tables; in the studies checked, an unresolved V gene covers under half of the shortfall, and the cause of the remainder is unknown. For this sample there are about 20,000 clones; approximately 85% appear just once. The ten top clones hold 60% to 65% of the sample. The sample consisted of CD4+ or CD8+ T cells sorted from blood, taken in a trial of the OX40 agonist ivuxolimab. These receptor sequences come from an adult with an advanced solid tumor such as melanoma, head and neck, liver or kidney cancer.

The chain links TRBV23-1 to TRBJ1-2; D is unclear. TRBV23-1 is classed as an ORF, of uncertain function. The CDR3 extends over 14 amino acids. The germline V and J ends were trimmed by 3 bases and 4 bases, with 12 bases remaining between them. This CDR3 is CASSHCSAFYGYTF. The CDR3 DNA reads as TGCGCCAGCAGTCATTGTTCGGCTTTCTATGGCTACACCTTC.

CDR3 nucleotides: TGCGCCAGCAGCCAAGTACGGGCCTCCTACGAGCAGTACTTC. Translation: CASSQVRASYEQYF. J is TRBJ2-7 and V is TRBV4-1; D is unclear. CDR1 is MGHRA and CDR2 is YSYEKL in the germline V gene. The CDR3 is made up of 14 amino acids. Trimming took off 1 base at V and 0 bases at J, with 7 bases between the two ends.

The rearrangement uses TRBV4-1 and TRBJ2-7, with TRBD2 identical over 12 bases. Germline loops: CDR1 MGHRA, CDR2 YSYEKL. The CDR3 has 14 amino acids. Trimming took 3 bases from V and 4 from J; bases not matched to a gene: 1. In DNA, the CDR3 is TGCGCCAGCAGCCAGACTAGCGGGGGTTACGAGCAGTACTTC. This encodes CASSQTSGGYEQYF.

V and J are TRBV29-1 and TRBJ2-2; a weak D match, TRBD2 (6 bases). Trimming shortened V by 6 bases and J by 7 bases, and 18 bases separated the two germline ends. The CDR3 loop spans 14 amino acids. Per the germline V gene, CDR1 is SQVTM and CDR2 is ANQGSEA. The CDR3 DNA sequence: TGCAGCGTGCCGCGGGGTCAAGAGGGCGGGGAGCTGTTTTTT. Its translation is CSVPRGQEGGELFF.

The rearrangement joins TRBV13 to TRBJ2-1, with TRBD2 matching over 8 bases. Germline V gives CDR1 PRHDT, CDR2 FYEKMQ (reference sequence). There are 13 residues in the CDR3. V was pared by 3 bases and J by 5 bases, with 0 bases of the junction left unmatched. CDR3 in amino acids: CASSLGLDNEQFF. The CDR3 nucleotides are TGTGCCAGCAGCTTGGGACTAGACAATGAGCAGTTCTTC.

This chain uses TRBV6-1 with TRBJ1-2, with no clear D. Trimming shortened V by 3 bases and J by 0 bases, and 8 bases separated the two germline ends. Germline CDR1 reads MNHNS; CDR2 reads SASEGT. The CDR3 is 14 residues long. Here the CDR3 DNA reads TGTGCCAGCAGTGAGGAAAGTACTAACTATGGCTACACCTTC. As protein: CASSEESTNYGYTF.

The gene calls are TRBV5-1 and TRBJ2-7; 12 nucleotides match TRBD1. CDR1 and CDR2 (germline): SGHRS, YFSETQ. Germline trimming cut 4 bases from V and 4 bases from J; bases unmatched to any gene: 9. This CDR3 has 16 amino acids. The CDR3 DNA reads as TGCGCCAGCAGCACCTCGTGGGACAGGGGGCGTTACGAGCAGTACTTC. It is translated as CASSTSWDRGRYEQYF. Looking up the rest from reference TRBV5-1 and TRBJ2-7 gives the full variable domain: KAGVTQTPRYLIKTRGQQVTLSCSPISGHRSVSWYQQTPGQGLQFLFEYFSETQRNKGNFPGRFSGRQFSNSRSEMNVSTLELGDSALYLCASSTSWDRGRYEQYFGPGTRLTVT.

V is TRBV7-9 and J is TRBJ2-1; 7 nucleotides agree with TRBD2. The CDR3 runs to 13 residues. With 9 bases clipped from V and 5 bases from J, the junction kept 7 bases outside the gene matches. Germline CDR1 SEHNR, CDR2 FQNEAQ (reference sequence). The CDR3 DNA follows: TGTGCCAGTGGGCGGGAGATCCACAATGAGCAGTTCTTC. Translated: CASGREIHNEQFF.

The table lists this clone with a count of one. This rearrangement joins TRBV6-6 to TRBJ2-3; TRBD1 matches at 9 bases. This CDR3 region has 14 residues. V shed 8 bases and J 4 bases; nucleotides not matched to a gene: 7. Germline loops: CDR1 MNHNY, CDR2 SVGAGI (reference sequence). The CDR3 protein is CASAGTGFPDTQYF. CDR3 DNA: TGTGCCAGCGCCGGGACAGGGTTCCCAGATACGCAGTATTTT.

This clone is labeled medium-sized (0.01 to 0.1%). CDR3 nucleotide sequence: TGCGCCAGCACTCGGGGGGTCGAGCAGTACTTC. It is translated as CASTRGVEQYF. The chain joins TRBV4-1 to TRBJ2-7, with 7 nucleotides matching TRBD2. J gave up 6 bases and V 7 bases, and 3 bases lay outside the gene matches. Germline V gene data show CDR1 as MGHRA and CDR2 as YSYEKL. The CDR3 has 11 amino acids.

The chain uses TRBV12-2 and TRBJ2-1; the table's D gene call, TRBD1, was not cross checked with the DNA. TRBV12-2 is a pseudogene segment. This CDR3 is 13 amino acids long. CDR3 sequence: CASRLMPARFLVF. For the CDR3, the DNA is TGTGCAAGTCGCTTAATGCCCGCCAGGTTCCTGGTCTTC.

The rearrangement joins TRBV27 to TRBJ1-4; 7 bases align to TRBD1. There are 14 residues in the CDR3. After removal of 8 bases from V and 8 bases from J, the junction contained 11 bases not matched to a gene. The germline V gene encodes CDR1 MNHEY and CDR2 SMNVEV (reference sequence). CDR3 nucleotide sequence: TGTGCCAGCGCCTCACCAGGACAGGACGAAAAACTGTTTTTT. Protein product: CASASPGQDEKLFF. The complete variable domain, with remaining parts taken from reference TRBV27 and TRBJ1-4, reads EAQVTQNPRYLITVTGKKLTVTCSQNMNHEYMSWYRQDPGLGLRQIYYSMNVEVTDKGDVPEGYKVSRKEKRNFPLILESPSPNQTSLYFCASASPGQDEKLFFGSGTQLSVL.

The chain has TRBV29-1 and TRBJ1-2, with 9 bases matching TRBD1. The germline V gene encodes CDR1 SQVTM and CDR2 ANQGSEA. The J segment lost 6 bases and the V segment lost 3 bases, leaving 5 bases of the junction unmatched. This CDR3 spans 13 amino acids. The CDR3 DNA is TGCAGCGTTGAGGGACAGGGACTTGATGGCTACACCTTC. Encoded protein: CSVEGQGLDGYTF.

The chain is built from TRBV29-1 and TRBJ2-5; D gene unclear. V was pared by 5 bases and J by 5 bases, with 24 bases between. This CDR3 comprises 16 residues. Germline assignment: CDR1 SQVTM and CDR2 ANQGSEA. The CDR3 region has the DNA TGCAGCGTTCCTGAGCCGGCTAGTTCCTCTGTGGAGACCCAGTACTTC. The encoded protein is CSVPEPASSSVETQYF.

V and J are TRBV27 and TRBJ2-7; either TRBD1 or TRBD2 may supply D (6 bases each). The CDR3 is 14 residues long. Trimming took 2 bases from V and 4 from J, leaving 12 bases between them. Germline V gene sequence: CDR1 MNHEY, CDR2 SMNVEV (reference sequence). DNA for the CDR3: TGTGCCAGCAGTTTAGGCGGGACAACTTACGAGCAGTACTTC. As protein: CASSLGGTTYEQYF.

CDR3 bases: TGTGCCAGCTCACCAGCGGGTCTCCAAGAGACCCAGTACTTC. Encoded protein: CASSPAGLQETQYF. The chain couples TRBV18 to TRBJ2-5; D perhaps matches TRBD2 (5 bases). There are 14 residues in the CDR3. Per the germline V gene, CDR1 is KGHSH and CDR2 is LQKENI. Trimming removed 2 bases from V and 1 base from J, with 8 bases in between.

The V and J genes are TRBV30 and TRBJ2-7, with D unclear. Germline assignment: CDR1 GTSNPN and CDR2 SVGIG (reference sequence). V lost 3 bases and J 6 bases, leaving 9 bases between the germline ends. CDR3 size: 11 residues. The CDR3 region is CAWSQSLEQYF. The CDR3 nucleotides read TGTGCCTGGAGCCAAAGCCTCGAGCAGTACTTC.

This chain joins TRBV6-5 and TRBJ2-7; possible D gene TRBD1, 6 bases. Germline CDR1 MNHEY, CDR2 SVGAGI. V lost 2 bases and J 6 bases, leaving 11 bases between the germline ends. The CDR3 totals 13 residues. The chain's CDR3 is CASSYADSSEQYF. The CDR3, as DNA: TGTGCCAGCAGTTACGCGGACAGTTCCGAGCAGTACTTC.

V and J are TRBV4-1 and TRBJ2-7; 8 bases match TRBD2. The V gene's germline CDR1 is MGHRA and CDR2 YSYEKL. The CDR3 is 15 residues long. After removal of 10 bases from V and 2 bases from J, the junction contained 13 bases not matched to a gene. The CDR3 DNA follows: TGCGCCACCAAAGCAGGAAGCGGGGGCGCCTACGAGCAGTACTTC. Protein sequence: CATKAGSGGAYEQYF.

This clone has a single count. The chain employs TRBV28 and TRBJ1-2, with no clear D. V was clipped by 6 bases and J by 8 bases, with 16 bases between them. There are 13 residues in the CDR3. Germline V gene data show CDR1 as MDHEN and CDR2 as SYDVKM. CDR3 sequence reads: CASSVPGIPGYTF. The CDR3, as DNA: TGTGCCAGCAGCGTCCCTGGGATCCCCGGCTACACCTTC.

The V gene is TRBV2, the J gene TRBJ2-5; D gene uncertain. CDR1 and CDR2 (germline): SNHLY, FYNNEI. V was cut by 4 bases and J by 5 bases, with 20 bases left in between. The CDR3 contains 16 residues. The chain's CDR3 is CASSVTLATWKETQYF. The CDR3, as DNA: TGTGCCAGCAGTGTAACCTTGGCGACCTGGAAGGAGACCCAGTACTTC.

CDR3 amino acids: CAWRIWDRVPPGELFF. The CDR3 DNA follows: TGTGCCTGGAGAATTTGGGACAGGGTACCCCCCGGGGAGCTGTTTTTT. This chain uses TRBV30 with TRBJ2-2; TRBD1 matches 9 bases. The CDR3 covers 16 residues. J was trimmed by 6 bases and V by 3 bases; bases with no gene match: 11. Germline V gene lookup returns CDR1 GTSNPN and CDR2 SVGIG (reference sequence).

In its sample, this clone ranks as medium-sized. V gene TRBV18 combines with J gene TRBJ1-2, with D perhaps matching TRBD1 (6 bases). V was cut by 8 bases and J by 4 bases, with 14 bases left in between. The germline V gene encodes CDR1 KGHSH and CDR2 LQKENI. This CDR3 has 13 residues. CDR3 DNA sequence: TGTGCCAGCCCAGGGGAAGAGGGCTATGGCTACACCTTC. Protein sequence: CASPGEEGYGYTF.

The chain has TRBV28 and TRBJ2-1; 14 nucleotides line up with TRBD2. Per the germline V gene, CDR1 is MDHEN and CDR2 is SYDVKM. The junction had 7 bases not matched to a gene; V was cut back by 5 bases and J by 4 bases. This CDR3 is 17 amino acids long. CDR3 loop: CASSGGTSGSIYNEQFF. CDR3 DNA: TGTGCCAGCAGTGGAGGGACTAGCGGGAGTATTTACAATGAGCAGTTCTTC.

V and J are TRBV7-6 and TRBJ2-1, with a weak D call TRBD2 (8 bases). Trimming pared 2 bases from V and 8 bases from J, leaving 22 bases between. Germline CDR1 SGHVS, CDR2 FNYEAQ. The CDR3 has 17 residues. CDR3 DNA sequence: TGTGCCAGCAGCTTATGGCCCGGACAGGCGCGGGGGGATGAGCAGTTCTTC. Translated, it gives CASSLWPGQARGDEQFF.

The genes are TRBV27 and TRBJ2-7, with D perhaps TRBD2 (6 bases). V was cut by 5 bases and J by 6 bases, with 14 bases left in between. The CDR3 totals 13 residues. The germline gives CDR1 MNHEY, CDR2 SMNVEV (reference sequence). Written as DNA, the CDR3 is TGTGCCAGCAGTGATATTTGGGGAGGCGAGCAGTACTTC. It encodes CASSDIWGGEQYF.

The chain is built from TRBV7-9 and TRBJ1-2, with unresolved D. This CDR3 is 13 amino acids long. Trimming took 1 base from V and 4 from J, leaving 7 bases between them. Germline values: CDR1 SEHNR, CDR2 FQNEAQ (reference sequence). In DNA form, the CDR3 reads TGTGCCAGCAGCTTAGGGGCTGGCTATGGCTACACCTTC. Amino acid sequence: CASSLGAGYGYTF.

The chain carries TRBV19 and TRBJ2-7, with 9 nucleotides matching TRBD1. Trimming at V came to 5 bases and at J to 2 bases, leaving 4 bases not matched to a gene. The CDR3 loop spans 14 amino acids. Germline V gives CDR1 LNHDA, CDR2 SQIVND (reference sequence). CDR3 sequence (DNA): TGTGCCAGTAGTGCCGGGACAGGGCCCTACGAGCAGTACTTC. Its protein product is CASSAGTGPYEQYF.

The gene calls are TRBV10-1 and TRBJ2-1, with TRBD2 matching over 9 bases. J gave up 6 bases and V 6 bases, and 6 bases lay outside the gene matches. This CDR3 contains 14 residues. Germline V CDR1 and CDR2: WNHNN, SYGVQD (reference sequence). The CDR3: CASSMTSGSNEQFF. The CDR3 nucleotides are TGCGCCAGCAGCATGACTAGCGGAAGCAATGAGCAGTTCTTC.

The table lists this clone with a count of one. V gene TRBV4-1 combines with J gene TRBJ1-2, with D tentatively TRBD1 (5 bases). V shed 3 bases and J shed 4 bases, with 18 bases lying between them. CDR1 MGHRA and CDR2 YSYEKL come from the germline V gene. This CDR3 is built from 16 residues. The CDR3 bases are TGCGCCAGCAGCCATCCCCCGGGACTCCAATTCTATGGCTACACCTTC. Its protein product is CASSHPPGLQFYGYTF.